This T cell receptor beta chain was profiled in a study of shared clonotypes between healthy human individuals. The CDR3 extends over 16 amino acids. The germline V gene has CDR1 KGHSH and CDR2 LQKENI. The V and J ends lost 3 bases and 0 bases, in that order; junction bases with no gene match: 3. The data were produced by immunoSEQ multiplex PCR, yet TCRdb's version contains in-frame clones alone and is incomplete. The sample holds roughly 490,000 clones, over 65% seen once. The receptor was derived from a woman in her forties in good health. Some clones in this sample may be carry-over from other donors' samples. Input material: PBMCs. The chain couples TRBV18 to TRBJ2-1; TRBD2 agrees at 9 bases. The CDR3 loop reads CASSPTSGSSYNEQFF. DNA of the CDR3: TGTGCCAGCTCACCGACTAGCGGAAGCTCCTACAATGAGCAGTTCTTC.